The rows below give T cell receptor beta chains drawn from one sample of a study of spatial heterogeneity in lung cancer. MiXCR was run by TCRdb on the 5' RACE reads, yielding one entry per CDR3 protein. The table records about 120,000 distinct CDR3 sequences, 12% of them present only once. This specimen was PBMCs, taken at follow-up. These receptors all stem from a male donor with early-stage non-small cell lung cancer. Both conserved end residues are part of each CDR3. The order of the fields is J gene, V gene, D gene, clone size, CDR3 DNA, CDR3 protein. The D gene is left open where the match is weak. The listing skips clone size in some rows; elsewhere it reads once, few, many or a size class.

TRBJ1-1 | TRBV9 | TRBD1 | few | TGTGCCAGCAGCGAAGGACAGGGACAAGCGGCTTTCTTT | CASSEGQGQAAFF
TRBJ2-7 | TRBV15 | . | many | TGTGCCACCAGCAGAGAAAACATCTTAAGCTCCTACGAGCAGTACTTC | CATSRENILSSYEQYF
TRBJ1-1 | TRBV7-8 | . | few | TGTGCCAGCAGCTTAAGGGAGAGGCCTATGAACACTGAAGCTTTCTTT | CASSLRERPMNTEAFF
TRBJ2-2 | TRBV28 | . | few | TGTGCCAGCAGTTTACGGGGGAGGGAGCTGTTTTTT | CASSLRGRELFF
TRBJ1-5 | TRBV2 | TRBD1 | many | TGTGCCAGCAGTGGACAGGGACGTCAGCCCCAGCATTTT | CASSGQGRQPQHF
TRBJ2-7 | TRBV20-1 | TRBD2 | few | TGCAGTGCTAGAGATCCGCGGGGGGGCCGCGAGCAGTACTTC | CSARDPRGGREQYF
TRBJ2-3 | TRBV9 | . | . | TGTGCCAGCAGCGCGGGCGGATGGCGCACAGATACGCAGTATTTT | CASSAGGWRTDTQYF
TRBJ2-1 | TRBV11-2 | . | many | TGTGCCAGCAGCGCGCGATGGAGAAGGACAACTGAAGACAATGAGCAGTTCTTC | CASSARWRRTTEDNEQFF
TRBJ2-7 | TRBV20-1 | TRBD1 | few | TGCAGTGCTATAACAGGGGACCTCTCCTACGAGCAGTACTTC | CSAITGDLSYEQYF
TRBJ2-5 | TRBV7-8 | . | . | TGTGCCAGCTCTACCGGGACATCTAAATTGCAGACCCAGTACTTC | CASSTGTSKLQTQYF
TRBJ2-7 | TRBV20-1 | . | few | TGCAGTGCTACCGCCGGCGGGCGCGGCGGCGAGCAGTACTTC | CSATAGGRGGEQYF
TRBJ2-1 | TRBV29-1 | . | many | TGCAGCGTTTCCAGGGCAGGGGAAGAGTTCTTC | CSVSRAGEEFF
TRBJ1-6 | TRBV28 | . | many | TGTGCCAGCAGATTACAGGGATCCTATAATTCACCCCTCCACTTT | CASRLQGSYNSPLHF
TRBJ1-4 | TRBV28 | . | . | TGTGCCAGCAGTCCGCTGAGTGGGGGCACAGGAAAACTGTTTTTT | CASSPLSGGTGKLFF
TRBJ2-2 | TRBV3-1 | . | many | TGTGCCAGCACCCAGAGACTAGGTTTCATGGGGGAGCTGTTTTTT | CASTQRLGFMGELFF
TRBJ1-1 | TRBV5-1 | TRBD1 | . | TGCGCCAGCAGCCGAAATGCGGGACAGGGAAACACTGAAGCTTTCTTT | CASSRNAGQGNTEAFF
TRBJ1-1 | TRBV10-2 | . | . | TGCGCCAGCACCGACCTAGCCACTGAAGCTTTCTTT | CASTDLATEAFF
TRBJ2-2 | TRBV6-6 | . | . | TGTGCCAGCAGCGCCAGGGTTTTGGCCGGGGAGCTGTTTTTT | CASSARVLAGELFF
TRBJ2-7 | TRBV5-1 | . | many | TGCGCCAGCAGCATTACCGGGACCCCCAGCTACGAGCAGTACTTC | CASSITGTPSYEQYF
TRBJ2-6 | TRBV6-5 | TRBD1 | many | TGTGCCAGCAGTTTAACAGGGGCTGGGGCCAACGTCCTGACTTTC | CASSLTGAGANVLTF
TRBJ1-3 | TRBV9 | . | . | TGTGCCAGCAGCGTAGGCGTTTTCGACAGAGGAAACACCATATATTTT | CASSVGVFDRGNTIYF
TRBJ1-3 | TRBV4-1 | . | . | TGCGCCAGCAGCCGCGCCGGAGGGGAGGGGACTGGAAACACCATATATTTT | CASSRAGGEGTGNTIYF
TRBJ1-2 | TRBV3-1 | . | . | TGTGCCAGCAGCCCCAGATCTAACTATGGCTACACCTTC | CASSPRSNYGYTF
TRBJ2-1 | TRBV5-1 | . | . | TGCGCCAGCAGCTTGGCCACGGTGACTGAGCAGTTCTTC | CASSLATVTEQFF
TRBJ2-7 | TRBV28 | . | few | TGTGCCAGCAGGGTCACAGGTTCCTTTTACGAGCAGTACTTC | CASRVTGSFYEQYF